This T cell receptor beta chain was captured by sequencing in a study of blood T cell repertoires in COVID-19. For the study at large: The origin of the acute and convalescent COVID-19 samples was the United States, Italy and Spain.

This CDR3 is 17 amino acids long. Germline CDR1 and CDR2: LGHDT and YNNKEL (reference sequence). V was pared by 2 bases and J by 0 bases, with 14 bases between. Sequenced by immunoSEQ multiplex PCR; TCRdb stores in-frame clones only, minus some. This table holds about 330,000 clones, more than 85% found once. The V and J genes are TRBV3-1 (or the pseudogene TRBV3-2) and TRBJ1-3; a weak D match, TRBD1 (5 bases). Input material: PBMCs or T cells enriched from blood (not recorded which). This sequence was found in a young woman who had recovered from COVID-19. CDR3 in DNA: TGTGCCAGCAGCCAACGGGGGACGGCGCGCTCTGGAAACACCATATATTTT. Residues: CASSQRGTARSGNTIYF.